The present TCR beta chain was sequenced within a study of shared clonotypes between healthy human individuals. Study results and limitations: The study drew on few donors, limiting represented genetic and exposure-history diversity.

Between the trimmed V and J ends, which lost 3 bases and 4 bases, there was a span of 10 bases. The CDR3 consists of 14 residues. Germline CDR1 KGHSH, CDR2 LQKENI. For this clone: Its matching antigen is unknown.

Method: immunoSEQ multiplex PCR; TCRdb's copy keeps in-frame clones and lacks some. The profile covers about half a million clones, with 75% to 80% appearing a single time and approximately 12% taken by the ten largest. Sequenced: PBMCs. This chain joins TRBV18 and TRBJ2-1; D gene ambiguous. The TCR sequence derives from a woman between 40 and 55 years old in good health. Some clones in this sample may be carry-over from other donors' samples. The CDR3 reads CASSPPDRYNEQFF. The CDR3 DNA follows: TGTGCCAGCTCACCCCCCGACCGTTACAATGAGCAGTTCTTC.